This TCR beta chain appears in the sequencing data of a study of shared clonotypes between healthy human individuals. Findings of the study overall: Across a handful of donors, naive CD4 shared around 5.4%, naive CD8 about 3.2%, memory CD4 about 2.4%, memory CD8 about 0.38%.

Naive CD8 populations comprised CD45RO-negative cells positively selected for CCR7, excluding terminally differentiated effector memory CD45RA+ cells. V trimming: 6 bases; J trimming: 0 bases; junction bases outside the gene matches: 10. CDR1 and CDR2 (germline): MNHEY, SMNVEV (reference sequence). This CDR3 spans 16 amino acids. The run depth of the assay was deep. Only in-frame clones appear in the TCRdb table, and some are missing; sequencing was by immunoSEQ multiplex PCR. This sample has some 600,000 clones; roughly 96% occur once, and the top ten carry more than 0.085%. Details on this clone: Antigen: not known.

The chain has TRBV27 and TRBJ2-7; 8 bases align to TRBD2. The sequenced sample was naive CD8+ T cells sorted from blood. The receptor's source is a woman aged 25 to 39 in good health. The CDR3 loop is CASRTDLAGTSYEQYF. The CDR3 DNA reads as TGTGCCAGCAGGACCGACCTAGCGGGCACCTCCTACGAGCAGTACTTC.